This T cell receptor (beta chain) emerged from a study of blood T cell repertoires in COVID-19. Study details: Sites in the United States, Italy and Spain provided acute and convalescent COVID-19 samples.

Trimming took off 4 bases at V and 4 bases at J, with 16 bases between the two ends. The CDR3 has 15 residues. In germline, CDR1 is LGHDT, CDR2 YNNKEL (reference sequence). Profiled with immunoSEQ multiplex PCR; TCRdb holds only in-frame clones, not every one. The sample has under 250,000 clones, approximately 88% seen once; the top ten hold roughly 6%. Patients from Seattle were sampled longitudinally, starting during active infection. Sequences were obtained from peripheral blood. This sequence was found in a woman aged 25 to 39 with COVID-19, enrolled during active disease. The V and J genes are TRBV3-1 (or the pseudogene TRBV3-2) and TRBJ1-2, with D tentatively TRBD1 (6 bases). The CDR3 DNA is TGTGCCAGCAGCCCCCGAACGGGGGGCGTCTATGGCTACACCTTC. Protein product: CASSPRTGGVYGYTF.